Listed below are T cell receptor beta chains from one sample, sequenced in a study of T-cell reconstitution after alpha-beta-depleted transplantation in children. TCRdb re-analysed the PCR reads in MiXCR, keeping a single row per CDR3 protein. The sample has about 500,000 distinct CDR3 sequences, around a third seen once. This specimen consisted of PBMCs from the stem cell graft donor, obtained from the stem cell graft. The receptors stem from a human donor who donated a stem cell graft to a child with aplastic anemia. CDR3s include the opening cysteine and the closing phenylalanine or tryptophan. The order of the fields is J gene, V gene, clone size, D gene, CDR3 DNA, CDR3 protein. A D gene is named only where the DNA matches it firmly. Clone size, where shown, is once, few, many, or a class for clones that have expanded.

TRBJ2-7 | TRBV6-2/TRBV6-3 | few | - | TGTGCCAGCAGTTACTCCGGTCCCCCCTACGAGCAGTACTTC | CASSYSGPPYEQYF
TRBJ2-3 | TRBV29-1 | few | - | TGCAGCGTTGAAGATTTGGCTCCGGGAGTCGCAGATACGCAGTATTTT | CSVEDLAPGVADTQYF
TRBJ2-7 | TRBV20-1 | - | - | TGCAGTGCTAGAGATTCATCAATCTACCCCTACGAGCAGTACTTC | CSARDSSIYPYEQYF
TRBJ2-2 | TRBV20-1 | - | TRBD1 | TGCAGTGCTAGAAAGACAGGGAAGGACACCGGGGAGCTGTTTTTT | CSARKTGKDTGELFF
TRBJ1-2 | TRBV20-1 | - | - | TGCAGTGCTAGAGATGGGCCTTATCAAGGGGGCTACACCTTC | CSARDGPYQGGYTF
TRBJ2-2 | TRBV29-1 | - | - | TGCAGCGTTGACGGCCGGAGGTCCGGGGAGCTGTTTTTT | CSVDGRRSGELFF
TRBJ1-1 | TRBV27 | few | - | TGTGCCAGCAGGACCAACTGGAACACTGAAGCTTTCTTT | CASRTNWNTEAFF
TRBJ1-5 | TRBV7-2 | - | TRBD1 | TGTGCCAGCAGCTTAGCGCAAGGGGGCACGGTTCAGCCCCAGCATTTT | CASSLAQGGTVQPQHF
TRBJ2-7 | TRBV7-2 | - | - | TGTGCCAGCAGCCCACGGGACTCCTGGGGCGAGCAGTACTTC | CASSPRDSWGEQYF
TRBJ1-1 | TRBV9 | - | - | TGTGCCAGCAGCGTATCAGGACAGACCAACACTGAAGCTTTCTTT | CASSVSGQTNTEAFF
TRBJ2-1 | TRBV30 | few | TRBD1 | TGTGCCTGGGAACCCCGGGACAGGGCCTACAATGAGCAGTTCTTC | CAWEPRDRAYNEQFF
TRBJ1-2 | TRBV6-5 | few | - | TGTGCCAGCAGTTCCAGCCGGAACTATGGCTACACCTTC | CASSSSRNYGYTF
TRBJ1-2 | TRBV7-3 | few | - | TGTGCCAGGAACGGCCAGTTGAATCTATTCTGGCGCACTAACTATGGCTACACCTTC | CARNGQLNLFWRTNYGYTF
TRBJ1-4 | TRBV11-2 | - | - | TGTGCCAGCAGCTTAGATCGGAGGGGGGGCCGGAATGAAAAACTGTTTTTT | CASSLDRRGGRNEKLFF
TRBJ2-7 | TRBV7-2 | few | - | TGTGCCAGCAGCTTAGGACCGCCACAAACCTACGAGCAGTACTTC | CASSLGPPQTYEQYF
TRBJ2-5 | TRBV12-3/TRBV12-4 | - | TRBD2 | TGTGCCAGCAAGAAGACTAGCGCGAACCAAGAGACCCAGTACTTC | CASKKTSANQETQYF
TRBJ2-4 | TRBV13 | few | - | TGTGCCAGCAGCTTAGGGGCTTCGGGTAACATTCAGTACTTC | CASSLGASGNIQYF
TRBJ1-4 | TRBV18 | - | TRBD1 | TGTGCCAGCTCACCCGGGACAGGTGAAAAACTGTTTTTT | CASSPGTGEKLFF
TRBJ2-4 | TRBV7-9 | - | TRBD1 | TGTGCCAGCAGCTGGGGGGACAGGGGAAACATTCAGTACTTC | CASSWGDRGNIQYF
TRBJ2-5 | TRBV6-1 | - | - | TGTGCCAGCAGTGATGGGTGGGGGATGGAGACCCAGTACTTC | CASSDGWGMETQYF
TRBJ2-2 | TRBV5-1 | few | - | TGCGCCAGCTCCTTCACGGCTGACTCCACCGGGGAGCTGTTTTTT | CASSFTADSTGELFF
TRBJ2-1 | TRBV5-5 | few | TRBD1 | TGTGCCAGCAGCTTGGCGGCAGGGACAGGGATTGAGCAGTTCTTC | CASSLAAGTGIEQFF
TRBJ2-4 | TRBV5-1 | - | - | TGCGCCAGCAGCTTGGTGGGTCGGCAGGGAAACATTCAGTACTTC | CASSLVGRQGNIQYF
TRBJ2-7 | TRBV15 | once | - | TGTGCCACCCGCCCGGGGGTGACTATCTACGAGCAGTACTTC | CATRPGVTIYEQYF
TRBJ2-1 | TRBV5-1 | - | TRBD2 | TGCGCCAGCAGTTTCCCCTATGGCGGGGGAAGATACAATGAGCAGTTCTTC | CASSFPYGGGRYNEQFF
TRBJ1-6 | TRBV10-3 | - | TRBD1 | TGTGCCACCCAAACAGGGGGAGTGGATAATTCACCCCTCCACTTT | CATQTGGVDNSPLHF
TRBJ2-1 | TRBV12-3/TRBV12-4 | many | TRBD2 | TGTGCCAGCATCGGGGGGGGGACCCGAAATGAGCAGTTCTTC | CASIGGGTRNEQFF
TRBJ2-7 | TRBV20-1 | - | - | TGCAGTGCTAGAGATGCAGAAAACACCTACGAGCAGTACTTC | CSARDAENTYEQYF
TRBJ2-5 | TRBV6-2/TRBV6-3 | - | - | TGTGCCAGCAGTAAACTCGGATTGCGAGAGACCCAGTACTTC | CASSKLGLRETQYF
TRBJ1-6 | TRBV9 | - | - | TGTGCCAGCAGCGTAGAAGCTGTCCCGGTTATTGGCTCACCCCTCCACTTT | CASSVEAVPVIGSPLHF
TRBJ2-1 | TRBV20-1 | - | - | TGCAGTGCGGTAACCCCTGGCCGGAGCTCCTACAATGAGCAGTTCTTC | CSAVTPGRSSYNEQFF
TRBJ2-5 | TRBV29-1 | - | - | TGCAGCTACCGGACCTGGGAACAAGAGACCCAGTACTTC | CSYRTWEQETQYF
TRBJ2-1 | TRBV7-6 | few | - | TGTGCCAGCAGCCCGCTTTCAGCGGGTTACAATGAGCAGTTCTTC | CASSPLSAGYNEQFF
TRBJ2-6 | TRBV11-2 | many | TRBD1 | TGTGCCAGCAGCTTATTCGGGACAGGGCCTTCTGGGGCCAACGTCCTGACTTTC | CASSLFGTGPSGANVLTF
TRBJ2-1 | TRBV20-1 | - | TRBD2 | TGCAGTGCTAGGCCTCTAGCGGGGAGCTCCTACAATGAGCAGTTCTTC | CSARPLAGSSYNEQFF
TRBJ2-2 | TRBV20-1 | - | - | TGCAGGGGGGTGGGCACCGGGGAGCTGTTTTTT | CRGVGTGELFF
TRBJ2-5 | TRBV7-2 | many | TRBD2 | TGTGCCAGCAGTTCTAGCGGGAGTGCATCGGGGGAGACCCAGTACTTC | CASSSSGSASGETQYF
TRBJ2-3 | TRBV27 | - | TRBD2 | TGTGCCACACAAAGCGGGATTGTCGCAGATACGCAGTATTTT | CATQSGIVADTQYF
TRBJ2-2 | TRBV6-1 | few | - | TGTGCCAGCAGTGAAGGAGGTCAGGGCCCCGGGGAGCTGTTTTTT | CASSEGGQGPGELFF
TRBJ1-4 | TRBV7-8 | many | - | TGTGCCAGCACCAGCAGGGAAGGTGAAAAACTGTTTTTT | CASTSREGEKLFF